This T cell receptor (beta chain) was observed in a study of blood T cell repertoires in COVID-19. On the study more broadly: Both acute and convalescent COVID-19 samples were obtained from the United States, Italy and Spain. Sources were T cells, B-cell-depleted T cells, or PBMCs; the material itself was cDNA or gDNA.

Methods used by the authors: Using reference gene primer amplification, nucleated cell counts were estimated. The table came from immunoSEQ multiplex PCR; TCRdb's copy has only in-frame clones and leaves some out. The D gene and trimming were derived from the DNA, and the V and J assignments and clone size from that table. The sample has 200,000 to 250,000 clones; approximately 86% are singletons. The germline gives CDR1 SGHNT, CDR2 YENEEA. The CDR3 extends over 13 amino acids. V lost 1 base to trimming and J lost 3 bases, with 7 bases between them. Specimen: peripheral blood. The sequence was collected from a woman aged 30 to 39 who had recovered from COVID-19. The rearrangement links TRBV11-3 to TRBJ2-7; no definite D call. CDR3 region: CASSLGNNYEQYF. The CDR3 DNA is TGTGCCAGCAGCTTAGGTAATAACTACGAGCAGTACTTC. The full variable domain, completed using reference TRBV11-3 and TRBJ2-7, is EAGVVQSPRYKIIEKKQPVAFWCNPISGHNTLYWYLQNLGQGPELLIRYENEEAVDDSQLPKDRFSAERLKGVDSTLKIQPAELGDSAVYLCASSLGNNYEQYFGPGTRLTVT.